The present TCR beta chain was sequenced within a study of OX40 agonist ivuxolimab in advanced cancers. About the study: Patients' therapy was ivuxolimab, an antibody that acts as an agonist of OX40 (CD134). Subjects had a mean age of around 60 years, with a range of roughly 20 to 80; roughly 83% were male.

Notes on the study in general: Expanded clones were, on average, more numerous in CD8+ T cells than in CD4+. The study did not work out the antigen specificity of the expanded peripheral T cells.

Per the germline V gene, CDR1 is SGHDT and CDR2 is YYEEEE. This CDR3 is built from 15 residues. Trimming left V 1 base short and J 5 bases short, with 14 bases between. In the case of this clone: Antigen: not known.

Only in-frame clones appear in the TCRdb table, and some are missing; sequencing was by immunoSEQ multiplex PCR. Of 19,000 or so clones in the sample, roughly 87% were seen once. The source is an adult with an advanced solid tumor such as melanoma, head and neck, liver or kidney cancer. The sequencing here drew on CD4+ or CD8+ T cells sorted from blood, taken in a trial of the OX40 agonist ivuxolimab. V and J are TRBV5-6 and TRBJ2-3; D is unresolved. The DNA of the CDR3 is TGTGCCAGCAGCTTGCTCACTACTCGGAAAGATACGCAGTATTTT. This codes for CASSLLTTRKDTQYF.